This entry lists 21 T cell receptor beta chains sequenced from one sample in a study of T cell responses to AZD1222 COVID-19 vaccine. Method: immunoSEQ multiplex PCR; TCRdb's copy keeps in-frame clones and lacks some. The sample gives about 140,000 clones, around 93% of which show up once; roughly 3.1% is in the top ten. The specimen was peripheral blood, collected on day 0 of AZD1222 vaccination. These receptor sequences come from an adult in good health.

V and J are TRBV5-4 and TRBJ2-5, with TRBD1 matching over 9 bases. CDR3 size: 15 residues. Per the germline V gene, CDR1 is SGHNT and CDR2 is YYREEE (reference sequence). J was trimmed by 4 bases and V by 2 bases; bases with no gene match: 6. As DNA, the CDR3 is TGTGCCAGCAGCTTTTATACAGGGGGCGGAGAGACCCAGTACTTC. This encodes CASSFYTGGGETQYF.

The chain couples TRBV11-3 to TRBJ2-1, with 7 bases that match TRBD2. V shed 3 bases and J 7 bases; nucleotides not matched to a gene: 9. The CDR3 runs to 15 residues. Germline V gene data show CDR1 as SGHNT and CDR2 as YENEEA. The CDR3 spells CASSFSPAGNNEQFF. CDR3 DNA: TGTGCCAGCAGCTTCAGTCCAGCGGGGAATAATGAGCAGTTCTTC.

The chain links TRBV7-6 to TRBJ2-7; no clear D. The ends were cut back, 3 bases at V and 5 bases at J, with 5 bases in the middle. The germline V gene has CDR1 SGHVS and CDR2 FNYEAQ. The CDR3 contains 11 residues. Here the CDR3 reads CASSFGDEQYF. CDR3 sequence (DNA): TGTGCCAGCAGCTTCGGTGACGAGCAGTACTTC.

This chain uses TRBV4-3 with TRBJ1-2; the match to TRBD1 covers 9 bases. The CDR3 runs to 18 residues. J lost 4 bases, V lost 1 base, and 13 bases had no gene match. CDR1 is LGHNA, CDR2 YSLEER, per germline. DNA for the CDR3: TGCGCCAGCAGCCAAGGACTTCAGACAGGGGGACTGGGCTATGGCTACACCTTC. Encoded protein: CASSQGLQTGGLGYGYTF.

CDR3 protein: CASSLGRDQYF. The CDR3 region has the DNA TGTGCCAGCAGCTTGGGAAGGGACCAGTACTTC. The chain couples TRBV5-6 to TRBJ2-7; D assignment may be TRBD1 or TRBD2 (5 bases each). V lost 0 bases and J 10 bases, leaving 8 bases between the germline ends. The CDR3 spans 11 residues. In germline, CDR1 is SGHDT, CDR2 YYEEEE.

This chain joins TRBV5-4 and TRBJ1-1; no firm D call. Per germline, CDR1 SGHNT and CDR2 YYREEE (reference sequence). The V end lost 5 bases, the J end lost 6 bases, and 14 bases lay between the germline ends. The CDR3 runs to 13 residues. The CDR3 loop is CASRPAPGPEAFF. The CDR3 coding sequence is TGTGCCAGCAGGCCTGCCCCCGGGCCTGAAGCTTTCTTT.

The chain recombines TRBV28 with TRBJ2-7, with 8 nucleotides matching TRBD1. The germline V gene encodes CDR1 MDHEN and CDR2 SYDVKM. J was trimmed by 3 bases and V by 5 bases; bases with no gene match: 6. The CDR3 runs to 14 residues. CDR3 DNA sequence: TGTGCCAGCAGTCCCGGGACAGGAAACTACGAGCAGTACTTC. Translating it yields CASSPGTGNYEQYF.

The chain is built from TRBV27 and TRBJ1-2, with 7 bases lining up with TRBD1. The J segment lost 8 bases and the V segment lost 5 bases, leaving 17 bases of the junction unmatched. The CDR3 has 16 residues. Germline V gives CDR1 MNHEY, CDR2 SMNVEV (reference sequence). The CDR3, as DNA: TGTGCCAGCAGTAGCTCCCCGGGACAGAGGAGTCGAGGCTACACCTTC. Translating gives CASSSSPGQRSRGYTF.

The DNA of the CDR3 is TGTGCCAGCAGCTTAAGGGCGACAACTAATGAAAAACTGTTTTTT. Translating gives CASSLRATTNEKLFF. The chain uses TRBV5-6 and TRBJ1-4; D not certain. Per the germline V gene, CDR1 is SGHDT and CDR2 is YYEEEE. The CDR3 is 15 residues long. Trimming stripped 2 bases from V and 0 bases from J, with 8 bases between.

J is TRBJ1-5 and V is TRBV6-5, with 8 bases fitting TRBD1. Germline CDR1 is MNHEY and CDR2 is SVGAGI. This CDR3 has 15 residues. With 4 bases clipped from V and 5 bases from J, the junction kept 7 bases outside the gene matches. Here the CDR3 DNA reads TGTGCCAGCAGTTGGCAGGGGGCTGCTGATCAGCCCCAGCATTTT. Encoded protein: CASSWQGAADQPQHF.

The rearrangement uses TRBV7-2 and TRBJ2-7, with 7 bases aligning to TRBD2. J lost 1 base, V lost 6 bases, and 9 bases had no gene match. Germline values: CDR1 SGHTA, CDR2 FQGNSA. This CDR3 has 15 amino acids. CDR3 sequence reads: CASSQVGGSSYEQYF. DNA for the CDR3: TGTGCCAGCAGTCAGGTCGGCGGGAGTTCCTACGAGCAGTACTTC.

The chain is built from TRBV4-1 and TRBJ1-5; D is unclear. The length of the CDR3 is 17 residues. V lost 0 bases to trimming and J lost 7 bases, with 19 bases between them. CDR1 MGHRA and CDR2 YSYEKL come from the germline V gene. The CDR3 DNA sequence: TGCGCCAGCAGCCAAGAGTACCCGACTATTGGCCGCCAGCCCCAGCATTTT. Its translation: CASSQEYPTIGRQPQHF.

This chain links TRBV19 with TRBJ1-2; D perhaps matches TRBD1 (6 bases). This CDR3 has 12 residues. V dropped 6 bases and J dropped 2 bases, with 7 bases sitting between them. Germline assignment: CDR1 LNHDA and CDR2 SQIVND (reference sequence). The CDR3 region has the DNA TGTGCCAGTAGACAGGGCAACTATGGCTACACCTTC. Protein sequence: CASRQGNYGYTF. Full variable domain (outside the CDR3, taken from reference TRBV19 and TRBJ1-2): DGGITQSPKYLFRKEGQNVTLSCEQNLNHDAMYWYRQDPGQGLRLIYYSQIVNDFQKGDIAEGYSVSREKKESFPLTVTSAQKNPTAFYLCASRQGNYGYTFGSGTRLTVV.

The chain carries TRBV3-1 (or the pseudogene TRBV3-2) and TRBJ1-4, with a weak D call TRBD1 (5 bases). The CDR3 is 15 residues long. Trimming stripped 3 bases from V and 5 bases from J, with 13 bases between. Germline values: CDR1 LGHDT, CDR2 YNNKEL (reference sequence). CDR3 DNA: TGTGCCAGCAGCCACCTGTCTGACAGAAATGAAAAACTGTTTTTT. Protein sequence: CASSHLSDRNEKLFF.

The chain employs TRBV24-1 and TRBJ2-1; 10 positions agree with TRBD1. Germline V gene data show CDR1 as KGHDR and CDR2 as SFDVKD. CDR3 length equals 14 residues. V shed 9 bases, J shed 2 bases, and the junction held 3 bases outside the gene matches. The CDR3 is CATAGTGAYNEQFF. In DNA form, the CDR3 reads TGTGCCACCGCCGGGACAGGGGCCTACAATGAGCAGTTCTTC.

This clone was detected only a few times. The chain employs TRBV24-1 and TRBJ2-2, with TRBD2 matching over 8 bases. CDR1 and CDR2 (germline): KGHDR, SFDVKD. V lost 5 bases to trimming and J lost 3 bases; unmatched junction nucleotides: 7. The CDR3 has 16 residues. The CDR3 loop reads CATSAIDGGDTGELFF. CDR3 coding DNA: TGTGCCACCAGTGCGATAGACGGGGGGGACACCGGGGAGCTGTTTTTT.

This rearrangement joins TRBV19 to TRBJ2-5; perhaps TRBD2 as D (5 bases). CDR1 is LNHDA, CDR2 SQIVND, per germline (reference sequence). There are 15 residues in the CDR3. The V gene lost 5 bases and the J gene lost 5 bases, with 18 bases spanning the gap. The CDR3 sequence: CASSPGGGYGETQYF. DNA of the CDR3: TGTGCCAGTAGTCCAGGAGGTGGGTACGGGGAGACCCAGTACTTC.

The chain recombines TRBV7-9 with TRBJ2-1, with TRBD2 matching over 8 bases. After removal of 2 bases from V and 4 bases from J, the junction contained 4 bases not matched to a gene. Germline CDR1 SEHNR, CDR2 FQNEAQ (reference sequence). The CDR3 consists of 15 residues. This chain's CDR3 is CASSLRTSGYNEQFF. The CDR3 coding sequence is TGTGCCAGCAGCTTAAGAACTAGCGGTTACAATGAGCAGTTCTTC.

The chain joins TRBV11-2 to TRBJ1-3; no reliable D call. This CDR3 is 15 amino acids long. Trimming removed 1 base from V and 2 bases from J, with 9 bases in between. Germline V gene data show CDR1 as SGHAT and CDR2 as FQNNGV. The CDR3 coding sequence is TGTGCCAGCAGCTTAGTACCTGGGACTGGAAACACCATATATTTT. Encoded protein: CASSLVPGTGNTIYF.

The V gene is TRBV4-3, the J gene TRBJ1-6, with D unclear. With 0 bases removed from V and 6 bases from J, the gap between germline ends came to 6 bases. Germline CDR1 and CDR2: LGHNA and YSLEER. This CDR3 contains 14 residues. The CDR3 protein is CASSQERSNSPLHF. In DNA, the CDR3 is TGCGCCAGCAGCCAAGAGAGGAGTAATTCACCCCTCCACTTT.

V and J are TRBV7-2 and TRBJ1-2; the match to TRBD1 covers 8 bases. The germline CDR1 and CDR2 sequences are SGHTA and FQGNSA. After removal of 5 bases from V and 7 bases from J, the junction contained 6 bases not matched to a gene. CDR3 length equals 13 residues. The CDR3 here is CASSLLTGAGYTF. The CDR3 nucleotides read TGTGCCAGCAGCCTCCTGACAGGGGCTGGCTACACCTTC.